Detailed here is one TCR beta chain. Its antigen remains unidentified. This sample is part of a study of OX40 agonist ivuxolimab in advanced cancers. Across the whole study: Ivuxolimab, an agonistic anti-OX40 (CD134) antibody, was given to patients. General study findings and limits: At doses 0.1 to 3.0 mg/kg, CD4+ and CD8+ clones expanded. Clonal expansion in partial responders at 0.1-3.0 mg/kg ranked among the lowest.

Some clones are missing from TCRdb's copy, which holds only in-frame ones; the method was immunoSEQ multiplex PCR. Of roughly 50,000 clones in the sample, approximately 90% were seen once. The source of this sequence is an adult with an advanced solid tumor such as melanoma, head and neck, liver or kidney cancer. This material consisted of CD4+ or CD8+ T cells sorted from blood, taken in a trial of the OX40 agonist ivuxolimab.

CDR3 amino acids: CASSRVNTEAFF. CDR3 sequence (DNA): TGTGCCAGCTCGAGGGTGAACACTGAAGCTTTCTTT. This chain joins TRBV19 and TRBJ1-1, with D unclear. This CDR3 has 12 amino acids. V lost 9 bases and J 0 bases, leaving 8 bases between the germline ends. The germline V gene encodes CDR1 LNHDA and CDR2 SQIVND (reference sequence). Filled out from reference TRBV19 and TRBJ1-1, the complete variable domain reads DGGITQSPKYLFRKEGQNVTLSCEQNLNHDAMYWYRQDPGQGLRLIYYSQIVNDFQKGDIAEGYSVSREKKESFPLTVTSAQKNPTAFYLCASSRVNTEAFFGQGTRLTVV.